Described below is a single T cell receptor (beta chain) sequence and its context. The target antigen is unknown. This entry is derived from a study of T-cell memory formation after mild COVID-19. Looking at the study overall: Clusters were largely donor specific. General study points: A balance of CD4 and CD8 characterized clones contracting day 15 to 85, whereas later expanders leaned CD4+.

The TCR alpha and TCR beta cDNA libraries, bearing sample barcodes and UMIs, were generated by 5'RACE using constant-segment primers. TCRdb called the 5' RACE reads again in MiXCR, with one record for every CDR3 protein. Here the sample spans 300,000 to 400,000 distinct CDR3 sequences, 10% to 15% being singletons. V dropped 4 bases and J dropped 2 bases, with 10 bases sitting between them. Germline lookup yields CDR1 MNHEY and CDR2 SVGEGT. The CDR3 sequence is 14 residues long. The clonotype was recovered from a man aged 18 to 29 who had mild COVID-19 (a few samples of this study predate the infection). Cell type and time point are not known. Sequencing input: PBMCs or a T cell subset sorted from them (not recorded which). The chain has TRBV6-2 or TRBV6-3 and TRBJ2-3, with D unclear. CDR3: CASSWRSPTDTQYF. CDR3 DNA sequence: TGTGCCAGCAGTTGGCGGTCCCCCACAGATACGCAGTATTTT.